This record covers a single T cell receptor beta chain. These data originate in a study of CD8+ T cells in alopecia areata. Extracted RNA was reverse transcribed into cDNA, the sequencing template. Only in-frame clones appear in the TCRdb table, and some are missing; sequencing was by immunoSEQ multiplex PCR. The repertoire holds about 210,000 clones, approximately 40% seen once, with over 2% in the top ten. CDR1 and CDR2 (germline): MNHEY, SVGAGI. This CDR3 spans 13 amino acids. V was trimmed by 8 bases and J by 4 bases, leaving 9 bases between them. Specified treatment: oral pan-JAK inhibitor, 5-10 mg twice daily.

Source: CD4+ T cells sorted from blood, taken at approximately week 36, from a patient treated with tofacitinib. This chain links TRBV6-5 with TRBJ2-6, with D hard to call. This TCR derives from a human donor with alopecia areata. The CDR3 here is CASGRVGANVLTF. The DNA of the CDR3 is TGTGCCAGCGGAAGGGTCGGGGCCAACGTCCTGACTTTC.